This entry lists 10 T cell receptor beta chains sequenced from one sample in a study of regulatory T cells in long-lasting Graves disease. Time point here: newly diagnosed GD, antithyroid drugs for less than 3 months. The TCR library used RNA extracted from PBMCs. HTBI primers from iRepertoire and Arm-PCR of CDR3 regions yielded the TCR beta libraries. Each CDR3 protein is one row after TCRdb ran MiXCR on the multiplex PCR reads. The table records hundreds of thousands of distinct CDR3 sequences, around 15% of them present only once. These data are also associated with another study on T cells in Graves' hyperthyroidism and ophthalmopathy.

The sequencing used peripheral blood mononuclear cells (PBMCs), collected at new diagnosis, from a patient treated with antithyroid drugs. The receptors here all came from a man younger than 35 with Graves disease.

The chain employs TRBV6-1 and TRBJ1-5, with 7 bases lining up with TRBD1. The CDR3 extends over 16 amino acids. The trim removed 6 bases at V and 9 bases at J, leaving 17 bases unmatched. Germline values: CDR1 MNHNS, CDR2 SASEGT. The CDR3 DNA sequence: TGTGCCAGCAGAAGAGGAGGGACAGTTTCAGGCAGGCCCCAGCATTTT. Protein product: CASRRGGTVSGRPQHF.

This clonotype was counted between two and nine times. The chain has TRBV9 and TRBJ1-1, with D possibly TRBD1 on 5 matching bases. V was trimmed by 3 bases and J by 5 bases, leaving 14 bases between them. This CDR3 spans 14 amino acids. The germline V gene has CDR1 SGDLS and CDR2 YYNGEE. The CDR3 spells CASSGIRGGTEAFF. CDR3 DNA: TGTGCCAGCAGCGGGATAAGGGGAGGAACTGAAGCTTTCTTT.

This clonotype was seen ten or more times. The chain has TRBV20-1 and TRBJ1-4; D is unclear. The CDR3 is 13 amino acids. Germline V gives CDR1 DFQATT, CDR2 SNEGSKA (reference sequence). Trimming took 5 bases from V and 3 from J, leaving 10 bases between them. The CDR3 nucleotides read TGCAGTGCTCCTCAAGGGTCTAATGAAAAACTGTTTTTT. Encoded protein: CSAPQGSNEKLFF.

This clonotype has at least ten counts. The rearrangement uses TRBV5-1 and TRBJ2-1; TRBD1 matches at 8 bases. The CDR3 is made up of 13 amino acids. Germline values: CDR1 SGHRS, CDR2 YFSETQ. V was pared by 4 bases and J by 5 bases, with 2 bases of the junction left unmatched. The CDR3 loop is CASSAGQDNEQFF. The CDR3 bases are TGCGCCAGCAGCGCGGGACAGGACAATGAGCAGTTCTTC.

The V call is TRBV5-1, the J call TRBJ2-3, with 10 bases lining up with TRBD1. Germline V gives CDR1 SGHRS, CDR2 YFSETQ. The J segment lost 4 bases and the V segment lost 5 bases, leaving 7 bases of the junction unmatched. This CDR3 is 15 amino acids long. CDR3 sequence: CASRERTGGADTQYF. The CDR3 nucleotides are TGCGCCAGCAGAGAGCGGACAGGGGGGGCAGATACGCAGTATTTT.

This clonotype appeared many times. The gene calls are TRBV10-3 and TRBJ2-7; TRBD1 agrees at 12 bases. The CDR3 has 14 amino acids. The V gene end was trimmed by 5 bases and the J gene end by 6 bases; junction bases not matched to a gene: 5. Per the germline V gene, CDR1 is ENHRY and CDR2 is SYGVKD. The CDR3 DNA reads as TGTGCCATCAGTAGGGGACAGGGGGCTGGCGAGCAGTACTTC. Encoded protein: CAISRGQGAGEQYF.

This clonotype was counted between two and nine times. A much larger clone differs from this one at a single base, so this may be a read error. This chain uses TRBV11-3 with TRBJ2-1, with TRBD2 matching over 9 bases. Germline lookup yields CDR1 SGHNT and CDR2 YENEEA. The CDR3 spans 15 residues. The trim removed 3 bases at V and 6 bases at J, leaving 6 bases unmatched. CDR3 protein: CASSLDSGSRNEQFF. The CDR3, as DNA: TGTGCCAGCAGCTTGGATAGCGGGAGCCGCAATGAGCAGTTCTTC.

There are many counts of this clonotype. In nucleotides, the CDR3 is TGTGCCCTGACGGCGGGGGTGAACACTGAAGCTTTCTTT. The encoded protein is CALTAGVNTEAFF. This chain connects TRBV30 to TRBJ1-1; D is possibly TRBD1 (5 bases). The CDR3 is made up of 13 amino acids. Looked up from germline, CDR1 is GTSNPN and CDR2 is SVGIG (reference sequence). Trimming pared 8 bases from V and 0 bases from J, leaving 13 bases between.

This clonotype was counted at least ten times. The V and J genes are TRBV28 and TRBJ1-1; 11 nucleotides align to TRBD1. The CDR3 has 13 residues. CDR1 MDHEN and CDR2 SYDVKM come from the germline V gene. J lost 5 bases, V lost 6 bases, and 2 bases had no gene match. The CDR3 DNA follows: TGTGCCAGCAGAGGGACAGGGGGGACTGAAGCTTTCTTT. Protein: CASRGTGGTEAFF. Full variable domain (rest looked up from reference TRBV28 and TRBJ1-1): DVKVTQSSRYLVKRTGEKVFLECVQDMDHENMFWYRQDPGLGLRLIYFSYDVKMKEKGDIPEGYSVSREKKERFSLILESASTNQTSMYLCASRGTGGTEAFFGQGTRLTVV.

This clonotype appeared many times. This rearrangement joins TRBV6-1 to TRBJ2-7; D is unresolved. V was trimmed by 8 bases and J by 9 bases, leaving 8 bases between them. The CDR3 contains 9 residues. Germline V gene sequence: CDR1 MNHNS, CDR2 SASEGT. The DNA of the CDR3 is TGTGCCAGCGCACACGGGCAGTACTTC. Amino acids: CASAHGQYF.